The 9 T cell receptor beta chains in this list originate from one sample, sequenced in a study of blood T cell repertoires in COVID-19. Only in-frame clones appear in the TCRdb table, and some are missing; sequencing was by immunoSEQ multiplex PCR. This sample has around 180,000 clones, with less than 90% found just once. Sample: peripheral blood. These receptors were taken from a man aged 60 to 75 with acute or convalescent COVID-19.

In regard to this clone: Different DNA sequences within this sample yield the same CDR3. This chain connects TRBV27 to TRBJ1-6; no definite D call. The CDR3 contains 16 residues. Trimming cost V 2 bases and J 0 bases, with 8 bases left between them. The V gene's germline CDR1 is MNHEY and CDR2 SMNVEV (reference sequence). Written as DNA, the CDR3 is TGTGCCAGCAGTTTACTTGGGAGCTCCTATAATTCACCCCTCCACTTT. This gives the protein CASSLLGSSYNSPLHF.

Regarding this clone: In the same sample, other DNA sequences code for this CDR3. The V gene is TRBV19, the J gene TRBJ1-1, with 7 bases lining up with TRBD1. J lost 1 base, V lost 4 bases, and 0 bases had no gene match. The CDR3 spans 13 residues. The germline V gene has CDR1 LNHDA and CDR2 SQIVND (reference sequence). Here the CDR3 reads CASSRTGNTEAFF. The CDR3 DNA sequence: TGTGCCAGTAGTAGGACAGGGAACACTGAAGCTTTCTTT.

This chain connects TRBV5-1 to TRBJ2-1, with 14 bases aligning to TRBD2. The ends lost 3 bases at V and 9 bases at J; junction bases unmatched: 5. The CDR3 is 15 amino acids. CDR1 is SGHRS and CDR2 is YFSETQ in the germline V gene. CDR3 loop: CASSSRLAGGFEQFF. DNA for the CDR3: TGCGCCAGCAGCTCGCGACTAGCGGGAGGGTTTGAGCAGTTCTTC.

This clone was detected only once. The chain employs TRBV29-1 and TRBJ2-5, with no clear D. The CDR3 runs to 11 residues. CDR1 and CDR2 (germline): SQVTM, ANQGSEA. The CDR3 here is CGGEERETQYF. DNA of the CDR3: TGCGGCGGCGAGGAGAGGGAGACCCAGTACTTC.

Notes on this clone: The sample contains more than one DNA sequence encoding this CDR3. The rearrangement joins TRBV11-2 to TRBJ2-5; D perhaps matches TRBD1 (7 bases). CDR1 and CDR2 (germline): SGHAT, FQNNGV. The CDR3 contains 15 residues. Trimming shortened V by 1 base and J by 2 bases, and 11 bases separated the two germline ends. Here the CDR3 reads CASSLGPGGQETQYF. CDR3 bases: TGTGCCAGCAGCTTAGGGCCAGGGGGGCAAGAGACCCAGTACTTC.

This clone was observed once. The chain links TRBV4-2 to TRBJ2-1; a weak D match, TRBD2 (7 bases). Germline V gene data show CDR1 as LGHNA and CDR2 as YNFKEQ. Trimming cost V 3 bases and J 4 bases, with 19 bases left between them. This CDR3 contains 17 residues. CDR3 coding DNA: TGTGCCAGCAGCCAGGGCCCACGGGGGGCGGAATACAATGAGCAGTTCTTC. Amino acids: CASSQGPRGAEYNEQFF.

Remarks on this clone: This same CDR3 is encoded by further DNA sequences in the sample. This chain connects TRBV30 to TRBJ2-7, with TRBD2 matching over 8 bases. The junction had 5 bases not matched to a gene; V was cut back by 2 bases and J by 2 bases. Germline values: CDR1 GTSNPN, CDR2 SVGIG (reference sequence). The CDR3 length is 14 residues. The CDR3 spells CAWSFGGGTYEQYF. The CDR3 DNA is TGTGCCTGGAGTTTCGGGGGGGGCACCTACGAGCAGTACTTC.

This chain uses TRBV11-2 with TRBJ1-5; TRBD1 aligns across 7 bases. V lost 5 bases to trimming and J lost 4 bases; unmatched junction nucleotides: 5. This CDR3 is built from 14 residues. Germline CDR1 and CDR2: SGHAT and FQNNGV. The CDR3 loop reads CASSNRGRNQPQHF. In DNA form, the CDR3 reads TGTGCCAGCAGCAACAGGGGACGGAATCAGCCCCAGCATTTT.

This chain uses TRBV2 with TRBJ1-6, with D hard to call. The germline CDR1 and CDR2 sequences are SNHLY and FYNNEI. Trimming shortened V by 5 bases and J by 3 bases, and 11 bases separated the two germline ends. The CDR3 runs 15 residues. The CDR3 spells CASSFNSLYNSPLHF. In DNA, the CDR3 is TGTGCCAGCAGTTTTAACAGCCTCTATAATTCACCCCTCCACTTT.